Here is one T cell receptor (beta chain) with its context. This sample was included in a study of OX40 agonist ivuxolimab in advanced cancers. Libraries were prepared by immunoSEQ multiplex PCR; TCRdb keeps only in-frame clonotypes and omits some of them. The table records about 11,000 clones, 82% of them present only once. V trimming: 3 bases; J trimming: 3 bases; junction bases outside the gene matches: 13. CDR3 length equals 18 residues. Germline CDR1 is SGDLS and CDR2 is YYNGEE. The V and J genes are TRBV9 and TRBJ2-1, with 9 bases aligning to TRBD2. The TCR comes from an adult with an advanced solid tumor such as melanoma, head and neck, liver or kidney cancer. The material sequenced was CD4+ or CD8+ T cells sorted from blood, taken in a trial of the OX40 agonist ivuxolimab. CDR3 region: CASSGPPGVAGVYNEQFF. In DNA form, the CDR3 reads TGTGCCAGCAGCGGACCCCCCGGGGTAGCGGGAGTCTACAATGAGCAGTTCTTC. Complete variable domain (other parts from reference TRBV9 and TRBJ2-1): DSGVTQTPKHLITATGQRVTLRCSPRSGDLSVYWYQQSLDQGLQFLIQYYNGEERAKGNILERFSAQQFPDLHSELNLSSLELGDSALYFCASSGPPGVAGVYNEQFFGPGTRLTVL.